The 24 T cell receptor beta chains given below trace back to one sample, sequenced in a study of metastatic and nonmetastatic thyroid tumors. Each patient came to thyroid surgery without any prior treatment (of any kind). TCRdb re-analyzed the PCR reads using MiXCR. The sample yields 20,000 to 25,000 clones, around 20% seen once. Sequencing was performed on blood. Receptors were obtained from a female donor with papillary thyroid cancer or a benign thyroid nodule (not recorded which). Some clones in this sample may be carry-over from other donors' samples.

This clone was found many times. The chain couples TRBV6-1 to TRBJ2-3; D perhaps matches TRBD1 (6 bases). CDR1 and CDR2 from the germline V gene are MNHNS and SASEGT. Trimming pared 6 bases from V and 5 bases from J, leaving 21 bases between. This CDR3 is 16 amino acids long. The CDR3 DNA reads as TGTGCCAGCAGAACAAGCCAGGGGTTCGGTGGAGATACGCAGTATTTT. Its protein product is CASRTSQGFGGDTQYF.

Ten or more counts support this clone. The gene calls are TRBV5-6 and TRBJ2-3, with D possibly matching TRBD2 (6 bases). The CDR3 extends over 14 amino acids. V lost 0 bases, J lost 6 bases, and 11 bases lay in between. Per the germline V gene, CDR1 is SGHDT and CDR2 is YYEEEE. CDR3 in amino acids: CASSLGSGWDTQYF. The CDR3 DNA reads TGTGCCAGCAGCTTGGGTAGCGGCTGGGATACGCAGTATTTT.

This clone was seen repeatedly, ten times or more. The chain couples TRBV11-2 to TRBJ2-3, with D perhaps TRBD1 (6 bases). V was cut by 1 base and J by 0 bases, with 8 bases left in between. The CDR3 runs 15 residues. The V gene's germline CDR1 is SGHAT and CDR2 FQNNGV. CDR3 DNA sequence: TGTGCCAGCAGCTTAGGACAGGATAGCACAGATACGCAGTATTTT. Amino acids: CASSLGQDSTDTQYF.

This clone has at least ten counts. V gene TRBV19 combines with J gene TRBJ1-3, with a possible D match to TRBD1 (6 bases). V lost 10 bases and J lost 0, with 19 bases in between. Per germline, CDR1 LNHDA and CDR2 SQIVND (reference sequence). The length of the CDR3 is 16 residues. The CDR3 DNA follows: TGTGCCACCGATAATCCGGGGGCAAACTCTGGAAACACCATATATTTT. Its translation: CATDNPGANSGNTIYF. The full variable domain, with the rest looked up from reference TRBV19 and TRBJ1-3, is DGGITQSPKYLFRKEGQNVTLSCEQNLNHDAMYWYRQDPGQGLRLIYYSQIVNDFQKGDIAEGYSVSREKKESFPLTVTSAQKNPTAFYLCATDNPGANSGNTIYFGEGSWLTVV.

This clone was observed many times. A read error is possible here, since a much larger clone lies one base away. This chain uses TRBV7-2 with TRBJ2-2; unclear D gene. V lost 0 bases and J lost 4, with 9 bases in between. CDR1 is SGHTA, CDR2 FQGNSA, per germline. The CDR3 has 15 residues. This CDR3 reads CASSLARVGTGELFF. CDR3 nucleotide sequence: TGTGCCAGCAGCTTAGCTAGAGTAGGCACCGGGGAGCTGTTTTTT.

This clone was recorded many times. The chain has TRBV5-1 and TRBJ2-2; no clear D. Germline V lookup: CDR1 SGHRS, CDR2 YFSETQ. V shed 4 bases and J shed 0 bases, with 10 bases lying between them. This CDR3 region has 15 residues. CDR3: CASSGDPTNTGELFF. The DNA of the CDR3 is TGCGCCAGCAGCGGCGACCCGACGAACACCGGGGAGCTGTTTTTT.

This rearrangement joins TRBV7-2 to TRBJ2-5, with 7 positions matching TRBD2. The CDR3 length is 15 residues. Germline CDR1 is SGHTA and CDR2 is FQGNSA. The J segment lost 3 bases and the V segment lost 2 bases, leaving 6 bases of the junction unmatched. This CDR3 is CASSLQAGHKETQYF. The CDR3 DNA reads as TGTGCCAGCAGCTTACAAGCGGGGCACAAAGAGACCCAGTACTTC.

The chain combines TRBV6-1 with TRBJ2-2, with D hard to call. The germline V gene encodes CDR1 MNHNS and CDR2 SASEGT. V lost 3 bases to trimming and J lost 8 bases, with 10 bases between them. This CDR3 region has 13 residues. This chain's CDR3 is CASSDDPKGELFF. CDR3 nucleotide sequence: TGTGCCAGCAGTGACGACCCGAAAGGGGAGCTGTTTTTT.

The count of this clone is one. V is TRBV5-1 and J is TRBJ2-1; D remains unclear. Germline loops: CDR1 SGHRS, CDR2 YFSETQ. The CDR3 is 15 residues long. V lost 4 bases and J lost 0, with 11 bases in between. As DNA, the CDR3 is TGCGCCAGCAGCACTGGGGTCCTCTCCTACAATGAGCAGTTCTTC. It specifies CASSTGVLSYNEQFF. The whole variable domain, filled in from reference TRBV5-1 and TRBJ2-1, reads KAGVTQTPRYLIKTRGQQVTLSCSPISGHRSVSWYQQTPGQGLQFLFEYFSETQRNKGNFPGRFSGRQFSNSRSEMNVSTLELGDSALYLCASSTGVLSYNEQFFGPGTRLTVL.

In its sample, this clone was seen many times. The chain carries TRBV5-1 and TRBJ2-3; 9 bases fit TRBD1. Losses at the gene ends were 0 bases for V and 5 bases for J; bases not matched to a gene: 4. Germline values: CDR1 SGHRS, CDR2 YFSETQ. This CDR3 is 15 amino acids long. DNA for the CDR3: TGCGCCAGCAGCTTGGGACAGGGGGGTGGAGATACGCAGTATTTT. Translating it yields CASSLGQGGGDTQYF.

A word on this clone: A read error may produce the germline difference seen at one junction end. CDR3 sequence: CASSLGPWDDQYF. The CDR3 bases are TGTGCCAGCAGCTTAGGGCCCTGGGACGATCAGTACTTC. This chain links TRBV7-9 with TRBJ2-7; the D gene could be TRBD1 or TRBD2 (5 bases each). Germline V CDR1 and CDR2: SEHNR, FQNEAQ (reference sequence). CDR3 length equals 13 residues.

Worth noting for this clone: The junction shows a germline mismatch at one end, possibly a read error. This sequence joins TRBV30 and TRBJ1-4; D is ambiguous. CDR1 is GTSNPN, CDR2 SVGIG, per germline (reference sequence). The CDR3 is 14 residues long. CDR3 coding DNA: TGTGCCTGCAGTGTACGTAGTGGCAGGGAAAAACTGTTTTTT. Its translation is CACSVRSGREKLFF.

This clone turned up a few times. The V and J genes are TRBV10-2 and TRBJ2-5; 12 nucleotides match TRBD2. Germline V lookup: CDR1 WSHSY, CDR2 SAAADI. After removal of 6 bases from V and 7 bases from J, the junction contained 9 bases not matched to a gene. The CDR3 consists of 15 residues. CDR3 DNA sequence: TGCGCCAGCAGACCCGCTAGCGGGGGGGGTGGGACCCAGTACTTC. It translates to CASRPASGGGGTQYF.

This clone was seen repeatedly, ten times or more. One end of the junction varies from germline; a read error may be responsible. The rearrangement uses TRBV3-1 and TRBJ2-5; D is possibly TRBD2 (7 bases). The CDR3 is 13 residues long. The germline CDR1 and CDR2 sequences are LGHDT and YNNKEL (reference sequence). CDR3 amino acids: CASSQLGGETQHF. The CDR3 DNA reads as TGTGCCAGCAGCCAACTAGGGGGGGAGACCCAGCACTTC.

This chain links TRBV7-2 with TRBJ1-2, with no clear D. V was pared by 3 bases and J by 5 bases, with 7 bases between. Per the germline V gene, CDR1 is SGHTA and CDR2 is FQGNSA. The CDR3 runs 12 residues. CDR3 in amino acids: CASSFDFYGYTF. The CDR3 bases are TGTGCCAGCAGCTTTGACTTTTATGGCTACACCTTC.

This clone was detected ten times or more. One base away lies a much larger clone, so this may be a sequencing read error. V and J are TRBV5-4 and TRBJ1-1, with 8 bases lining up with TRBD1. The CDR3 loop spans 14 amino acids. Germline assignment: CDR1 SGHNT and CDR2 YYREEE (reference sequence). Trimming removed 4 bases from V and 1 base from J; junction bases left unmatched: 3. CDR3 bases: TGTGCCAGCAGCCCGGACAGGGCGAACACTGAAGCTTTCTTT. Translation gives CASSPDRANTEAFF.

Many counts were recorded for this clone. This chain joins TRBV14 and TRBJ2-2, with TRBD1 as a possible D gene (5 bases). The V end was cut by 1 base, the J end by 7 bases, with 7 bases between. This CDR3 has 13 residues. Germline CDR1 and CDR2: SGHDN and FVKESK. The CDR3 DNA sequence: TGTGCCAGCAGCCAAGGTGGACACGGGGAGCTGTTTTTT. Translated: CASSQGGHGELFF.

This clone has more than one count but fewer than ten. The chain links TRBV6-1 to TRBJ1-1; D remains ambiguous. CDR3 length: 15 residues. V lost 6 bases to trimming and J lost 4 bases, with 18 bases between them. Germline loops: CDR1 MNHNS, CDR2 SASEGT. CDR3: CASSWVLLVSTEAFF. The CDR3 nucleotides are TGTGCCAGCAGCTGGGTCCTTCTGGTTTCCACTGAAGCTTTCTTT.

CDR3 nucleotides: TGTGCCAGCAGTTACCGGCGGAGCCAGGTCCCCGGGGAGCTGTTTTTT. The encoded protein is CASSYRRSQVPGELFF. The chain couples TRBV6-5 to TRBJ2-2; D gene unclear. CDR1 MNHEY and CDR2 SVGAGI come from the germline V gene. The V and J ends lost 2 bases and 6 bases respectively, with 16 bases between them. The CDR3 runs 16 residues.

This clone was seen many times. The gene calls are TRBV11-2 and TRBJ2-1; 7 nucleotides match TRBD2. CDR1 SGHAT and CDR2 FQNNGV come from the germline V gene. The V segment lost 5 bases and the J segment 8 bases; nucleotides outside the gene matches: 9. The CDR3 is 14 residues long. CDR3 DNA: TGTGCCAGCAGCCAAATCAGTGGGGGGGATGAGCAGTTCTTC. Translation gives CASSQISGGDEQFF.

V gene TRBV6-2 or TRBV6-3 combines with J gene TRBJ2-3, with D tentatively TRBD1 or TRBD2 (6 bases each). The CDR3 runs 14 residues. Germline V lookup: CDR1 MNHEY, CDR2 SVGEGT. V lost 4 bases and J 7 bases, leaving 15 bases between the germline ends. The CDR3 bases are TGTGCCAGCAGTTCCCGGGGGCCACGACATACGCAGTATTTT. It specifies CASSSRGPRHTQYF.

On this clone: This sequence may be a read error, since a much larger clone differs from it by one base. Other nucleotide sequences in the sample specify the same CDR3. The chain links TRBV6-4 to TRBJ2-2; the D is unclear. Germline V gives CDR1 MRHNA, CDR2 SNTAGT. This CDR3 contains 13 residues. The CDR3 protein is CASSDRNTGELFF. CDR3 sequence (DNA): TGCGCCAGCAGTGATAGAAACACCGGGGAGCTGTTTTTT.

The DNA for the CDR3 is TGTGCCAGCAGCGCCCCAGCTAGCGGGGGGACTAGCACAGATACGCAGTATTTT. Protein sequence: CASSAPASGGTSTDTQYF. The V call is TRBV9, the J call TRBJ2-3; TRBD2 agrees at 11 bases. CDR1 and CDR2 (germline): SGDLS, YYNGEE. The CDR3 has 18 residues. V trimming: 3 bases; J trimming: 0 bases; junction bases outside the gene matches: 9.

This chain connects TRBV20-1 to TRBJ2-7, with 10 bases lining up with TRBD2. The CDR3 runs to 14 residues. The V gene end was trimmed by 3 bases and the J gene end by 3 bases; junction bases not matched to a gene: 5. Germline CDR1 DFQATT, CDR2 SNEGSKA (reference sequence). Here the CDR3 DNA reads TGCAGTGCTAGTTATGGGACTAGCGACTACGAGCAGTACTTC. This gives the protein CSASYGTSDYEQYF.